What follows are 6 T cell receptor beta chains derived from one specimen sequenced in a study of vaccination effects on CD4 cells after COVID-19. ViraFEST used viral peptide pools to expand antigen-specific CD4+ T cells before sequencing. CD4+ T cell isolation took place after less than 13 days of culture. Antigens of these TCRs are unknown. The protocol was immunoSEQ multiplex PCR, while the TCRdb copy is restricted to in-frame clones and leaves out a portion. The sample lists fewer than 40,000 clones; about 66% were seen once. The source material was CD4+ T cells from PBMCs cultured with HCoV-229E spike peptides, sampled before COVID-19 vaccination. The source of these receptors is a human donor who received a COVID-19 vaccine.

V is TRBV4-1 and J is TRBJ1-1; D uncertain. There are 13 residues in the CDR3. The V gene lost 6 bases and the J gene lost 1 base, with 9 bases spanning the gap. Germline assignment: CDR1 MGHRA and CDR2 YSYEKL. In nucleotides, the CDR3 is TGCGCCAGCAGTCAATCAGCGAACACTGAAGCTTTCTTT. It codes for CASSQSANTEAFF.

The genes are TRBV18 and TRBJ2-7; D remains unclear. With 2 bases removed from V and 7 bases from J, the gap between germline ends came to 9 bases. The V gene's germline CDR1 is KGHSH and CDR2 LQKENI. This CDR3 has 12 amino acids. In DNA form, the CDR3 reads TGTGCCAGCTCACCAGATCGGGCAGAGCAGTACTTC. This sequence encodes CASSPDRAEQYF.

This clone was observed a handful of times. The rearrangement links TRBV2 to TRBJ1-5, with TRBD1 matching 8 bases. There are 17 residues in the CDR3. V shed 3 bases, J shed 2 bases, and the junction held 9 bases outside the gene matches. CDR1 and CDR2 from the germline V gene are SNHLY and FYNNEI. The CDR3 here is CASSDGSRGLGNQPQHF. In DNA form, the CDR3 reads TGTGCCAGCAGTGACGGAAGCAGGGGGCTAGGCAATCAGCCCCAGCATTTT.

This clone was detected a few times. V is TRBV6-5 and J is TRBJ1-5; a weak D match, TRBD1 (6 bases). The V end was cut by 5 bases, the J end by 5 bases, with 16 bases between. This CDR3 region has 15 residues. Germline loops: CDR1 MNHEY, CDR2 SVGAGI. DNA of the CDR3: TGTGCCAGCAGTCCGACACAGGGACCCTATCAGCCCCAGCATTTT. Protein sequence: CASSPTQGPYQPQHF.

The V gene is TRBV6-2 or TRBV6-3, the J gene TRBJ2-1, with 8 bases matching TRBD2. V gave up 4 bases and J gave up 5 bases; unmatched junction bases: 7. The CDR3 is 15 amino acids. Germline CDR1 MNHEY, CDR2 SVGEGT. The CDR3 is CASSLSGTRDNEQFF. The CDR3 DNA reads TGTGCCAGCAGTTTGTCCGGGACTAGGGACAATGAGCAGTTCTTC.

V gene TRBV2 combines with J gene TRBJ2-5; D ambiguous. Germline V gene sequence: CDR1 SNHLY, CDR2 FYNNEI. This CDR3 contains 12 residues. Trimming pared 6 bases from V and 5 bases from J, leaving 10 bases between. The CDR3 DNA reads TGTGCCAGCAGGGTACTTTGGGAGACCCAGTACTTC. Its translation: CASRVLWETQYF.